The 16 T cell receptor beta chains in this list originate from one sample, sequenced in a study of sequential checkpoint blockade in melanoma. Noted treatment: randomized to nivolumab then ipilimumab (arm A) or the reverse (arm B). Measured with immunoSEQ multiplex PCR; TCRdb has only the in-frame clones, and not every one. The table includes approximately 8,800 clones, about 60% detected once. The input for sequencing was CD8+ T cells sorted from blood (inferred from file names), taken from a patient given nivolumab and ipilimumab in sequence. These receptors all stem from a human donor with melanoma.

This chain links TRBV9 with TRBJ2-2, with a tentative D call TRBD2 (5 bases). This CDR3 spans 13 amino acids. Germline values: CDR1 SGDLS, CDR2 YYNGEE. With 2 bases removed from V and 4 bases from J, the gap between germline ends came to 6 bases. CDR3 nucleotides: TGTGCCAGCAGCGTTGGGAGCACCGGGGAGCTGTTTTTT. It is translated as CASSVGSTGELFF.

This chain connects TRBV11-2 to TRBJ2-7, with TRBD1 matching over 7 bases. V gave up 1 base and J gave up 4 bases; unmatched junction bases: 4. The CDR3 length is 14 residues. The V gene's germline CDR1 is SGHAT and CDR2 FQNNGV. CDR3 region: CASSLGGGRYEQYF. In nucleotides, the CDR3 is TGTGCCAGCAGCTTAGGAGGGGGCCGTTACGAGCAGTACTTC.

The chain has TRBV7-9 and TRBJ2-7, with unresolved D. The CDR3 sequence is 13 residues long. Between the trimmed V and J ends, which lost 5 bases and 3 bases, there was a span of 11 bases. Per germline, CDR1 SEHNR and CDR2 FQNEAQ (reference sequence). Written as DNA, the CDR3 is TGTGCCAGCAGCATTGGTAGTAACTACGAGCAGTACTTC. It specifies CASSIGSNYEQYF.

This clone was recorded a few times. The CDR3 here is CASSPGTGLEPQHF. The CDR3 bases are TGTGCCAGCAGCCCCGGGACAGGGTTGGAGCCCCAGCATTTT. The chain is built from TRBV6-1 and TRBJ1-5; 9 bases are shared with TRBD1. The CDR3 contains 14 residues. J lost 8 bases, V lost 6 bases, and 8 bases had no gene match. The germline V gene has CDR1 MNHNS and CDR2 SASEGT.

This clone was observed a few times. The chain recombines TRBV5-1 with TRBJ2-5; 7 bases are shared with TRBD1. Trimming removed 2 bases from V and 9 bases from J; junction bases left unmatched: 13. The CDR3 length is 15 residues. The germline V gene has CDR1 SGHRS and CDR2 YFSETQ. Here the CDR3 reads CASSLVGGRLGSQYF. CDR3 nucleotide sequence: TGCGCCAGCAGCTTAGTAGGGGGCCGCTTGGGGTCCCAGTACTTC.

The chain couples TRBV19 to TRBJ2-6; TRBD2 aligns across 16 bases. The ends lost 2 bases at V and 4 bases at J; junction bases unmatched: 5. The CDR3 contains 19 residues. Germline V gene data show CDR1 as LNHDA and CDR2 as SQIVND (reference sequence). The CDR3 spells CASSIKGLAGGLGANVLTF. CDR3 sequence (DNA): TGTGCCAGTAGTATAAAGGGACTAGCGGGGGGGCTCGGGGCCAACGTCCTGACTTTC.

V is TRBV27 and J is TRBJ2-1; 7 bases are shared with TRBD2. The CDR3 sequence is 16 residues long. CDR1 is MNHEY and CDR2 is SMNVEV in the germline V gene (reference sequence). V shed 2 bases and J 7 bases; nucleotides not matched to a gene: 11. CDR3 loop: CASSLVGLAASNEQFF. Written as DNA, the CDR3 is TGTGCCAGCAGTTTAGTAGGGCTAGCGGCGTCAAATGAGCAGTTCTTC.

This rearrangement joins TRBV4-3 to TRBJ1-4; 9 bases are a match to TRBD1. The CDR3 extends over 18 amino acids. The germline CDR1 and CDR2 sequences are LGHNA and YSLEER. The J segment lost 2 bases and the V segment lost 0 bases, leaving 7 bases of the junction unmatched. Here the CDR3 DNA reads TGCGCCAGCAGCCAAGATGGCGGGACAGGGATGACTAATGAAAAACTGTTTTTT. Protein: CASSQDGGTGMTNEKLFF.

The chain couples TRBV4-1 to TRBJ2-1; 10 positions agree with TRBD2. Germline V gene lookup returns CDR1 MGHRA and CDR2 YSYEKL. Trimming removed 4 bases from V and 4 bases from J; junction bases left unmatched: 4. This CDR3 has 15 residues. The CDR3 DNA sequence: TGCGCCAGCAGCCGAGCGGGGGGGAGGTACAATGAGCAGTTCTTC. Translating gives CASSRAGGRYNEQFF.

The CDR3 coding sequence is TGCGCCAGCAGCCAGCGGGTGAGGGCTGATTCACCCCTCCACTTT. This encodes CASSQRVRADSPLHF. The chain couples TRBV4-3 to TRBJ1-6, with no clear D. Per germline, CDR1 LGHNA and CDR2 YSLEER. V was shortened by 3 bases and J by 8 bases, with 14 bases between the two germline ends. The CDR3 sequence is 15 residues long.

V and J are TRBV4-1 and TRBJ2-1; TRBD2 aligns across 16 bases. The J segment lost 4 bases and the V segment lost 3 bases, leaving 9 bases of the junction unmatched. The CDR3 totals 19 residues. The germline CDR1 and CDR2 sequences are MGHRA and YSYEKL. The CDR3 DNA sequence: TGCGCCAGCAGCCACCTGGGACTAGCGGGGGGGCTACGATACAATGAGCAGTTCTTC. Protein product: CASSHLGLAGGLRYNEQFF.

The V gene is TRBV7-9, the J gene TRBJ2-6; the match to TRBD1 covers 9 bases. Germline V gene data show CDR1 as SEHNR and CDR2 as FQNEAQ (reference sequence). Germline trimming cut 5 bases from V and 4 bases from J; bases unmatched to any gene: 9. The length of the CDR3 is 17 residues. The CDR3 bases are TGTGCCAGCAGCCCGCCACAGGGGGCGAGGGGGGCCAACGTCCTGACTTTC. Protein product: CASSPPQGARGANVLTF.

In DNA form, the CDR3 reads TGTGCCAGCAGCTTAGGAGGCCGCTGGGACTACTCCTACAATGAGCAGTTCTTC. This encodes CASSLGGRWDYSYNEQFF. This chain connects TRBV7-9 to TRBJ2-1; 7 nucleotides agree with TRBD2. The CDR3 loop spans 18 amino acids. Per germline, CDR1 SEHNR and CDR2 FQNEAQ (reference sequence). J gave up 0 bases and V 1 base, and 9 bases lay outside the gene matches.

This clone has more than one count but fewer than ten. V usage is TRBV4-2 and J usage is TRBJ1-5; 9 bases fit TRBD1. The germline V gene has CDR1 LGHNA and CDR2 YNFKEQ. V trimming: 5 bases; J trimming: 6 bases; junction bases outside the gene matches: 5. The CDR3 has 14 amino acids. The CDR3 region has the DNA TGTGCCAGCAGCTCTAACAGGGGGCCTCAGCCCCAGCATTTT. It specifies CASSSNRGPQPQHF.

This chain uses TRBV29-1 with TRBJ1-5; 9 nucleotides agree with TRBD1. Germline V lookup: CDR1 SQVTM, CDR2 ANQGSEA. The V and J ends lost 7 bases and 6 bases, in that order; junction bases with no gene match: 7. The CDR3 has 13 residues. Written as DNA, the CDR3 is TGCAGCGCGACAGGGGGTACCGGTCAGCCCCAGCATTTT. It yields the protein CSATGGTGQPQHF.

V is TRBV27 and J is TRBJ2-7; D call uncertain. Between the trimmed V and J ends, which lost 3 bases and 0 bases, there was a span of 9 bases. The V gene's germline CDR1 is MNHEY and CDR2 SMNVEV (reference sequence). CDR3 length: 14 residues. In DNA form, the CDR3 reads TGTGCCAGCAGTTTTTCCCGGAGCTCCTACGAGCAGTACTTC. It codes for CASSFSRSSYEQYF.